This T cell receptor (beta chain) was captured in a study of shared clonotypes between healthy human individuals. The V and J ends lost 3 bases and 4 bases respectively, with 11 bases between them. The CDR3 sequence is 13 residues long. In germline, CDR1 is SGDLS, CDR2 YYNGEE. Comments on this clone: Other DNA sequences in the same sample also yield this CDR3.

Clones were read by immunoSEQ multiplex PCR, and TCRdb kept only the in-frame ones, dropping some. The sample carries around 690,000 clones, around 90% recorded once. The sample was memory CD8+ T cells from PBMCs. Subset here: CD45RO+ cells pooled with CCR7-negative TemRA cells. The receptor was isolated from a man between 18 and 29 years old in good health. Some clones in this sample may be carry-over from other donors' samples. The rearrangement joins TRBV9 to TRBJ2-7; D may be TRBD2 (5 bases). CDR3 nucleotide sequence: TGTGCCAGCAGCGGAGCCTCGGGGTACGAGCAGTACTTC. The encoded protein is CASSGASGYEQYF.